This entry lists 19 T cell receptor beta chains sequenced from one sample in a study of post-analysis software for immune sequencing data. These receptors' antigens are unknown. Findings and limits, study-wide: In patients, about 5 TRBV segments were more frequent than in controls, with TRBV5-6, TRBV5-1 and TRBV20-1 among them.

Unique molecular identifiers were built into the TCR beta cDNA libraries. TCRdb re-analysed the PCR reads in MiXCR, keeping a single row per CDR3 protein. Of 150,000 to 200,000 distinct CDR3 sequences in the sample, around 28% were seen once. The material sequenced was blood. These receptors came from a girl between 10 and 17 years old with multiple sclerosis.

The J gene is TRBJ1-1, the V gene TRBV6-5, with 9 nucleotides matching TRBD1. This CDR3 is 15 amino acids long. In germline, CDR1 is MNHEY, CDR2 SVGAGI. V dropped 7 bases and J dropped 1; count of bases not matched to a gene: 7. CDR3 loop: CASTVLGQGNTEAFF. CDR3 sequence (DNA): TGTGCCAGCACCGTGTTGGGACAGGGGAACACTGAAGCTTTCTTT.

CDR3 bases: TGTGCCAGCACCAGACTAGCGGACTACCAAGAGACCCAGTACTTC. Translated, it gives CASTRLADYQETQYF. This chain uses TRBV2 with TRBJ2-5; 9 nucleotides line up with TRBD2. Per germline, CDR1 SNHLY and CDR2 FYNNEI. The CDR3 has 15 residues. V lost 7 bases, J lost 0 bases, and 6 bases stayed unmatched.

This clonotype was detected a few times. The chain joins TRBV14 to TRBJ1-2; no firm D call. V was pared by 0 bases and J by 5 bases, with 19 bases between. Looked up from germline, CDR1 is SGHDN and CDR2 is FVKESK. The CDR3 length is 17 residues. CDR3 DNA: TGTGCCAGCAGCCAAGAGATAGGAGAGGAGAGAAGATATGGCTACACCTTC. Encoded protein: CASSQEIGEERRYGYTF. The full variable domain, rest sourced from reference TRBV14 and TRBJ1-2, is EAGVTQFPSHSVIEKGQTVTLRCDPISGHDNLYWYRRVMGKEIKFLLHFVKESKQDESGMPNNRFLAERTGGTYSTLKVQPAELEDSGVYFCASSQEIGEERRYGYTFGSGTRLTVV.

On this clonotype itself: Compared with germline, one end of the junction differs, possibly owing to a read error. The chain recombines TRBV5-1 with TRBJ2-1; 8 bases line up with TRBD1. This CDR3 contains 15 residues. Germline loops: CDR1 SGHRS, CDR2 YFSETQ. CDR3: CAGSFTGTGYNEQFF. The CDR3 DNA reads as TGCGCCGGCAGCTTCACCGGGACAGGATACAATGAGCAGTTCTTC.

The chain recombines TRBV29-1 with TRBJ2-2; D remains unclear. The CDR3 spans 15 residues. The V gene's germline CDR1 is SQVTM and CDR2 ANQGSEA. Trimming left V 3 bases short and J 1 base short, with 12 bases between. The CDR3 here is CSVEDTGLNTGELFF. CDR3 nucleotides: TGCAGCGTTGAGGATACGGGCCTGAACACCGGGGAGCTGTTTTTT.

This clonotype was observed many times. This rearrangement joins TRBV6-2 or TRBV6-3 to TRBJ1-5, with D perhaps TRBD1 (5 bases). The CDR3 runs to 15 residues. With 4 bases removed from V and 6 bases from J, the gap between germline ends came to 16 bases. Germline lookup yields CDR1 MNHEY and CDR2 SVGEGT. CDR3 region: CASSLSGRVAQPQHF. The CDR3 region has the DNA TGTGCCAGCAGTTTATCGGGCAGGGTCGCTCAGCCCCAGCATTTT.

As to this clonotype: One base away lies a much larger clone, so this may be a sequencing read error. The DNA for the CDR3 is TGCGCCAGCAGCTTAAGCGGGGCCTACAATGAGCAGTACTTC. Its protein product is CASSLSGAYNEQYF. This chain links TRBV5-1 with TRBJ2-7; 7 nucleotides match TRBD2. There are 14 residues in the CDR3. CDR1 is SGHRS and CDR2 is YFSETQ in the germline V gene. The V and J ends lost 2 bases and 7 bases, in that order; junction bases with no gene match: 9.

Regarding this clonotype: This sequence may be a read error, since a much larger clone differs from it by one base. This chain joins TRBV5-4 and TRBJ1-2; D ambiguous. The V gene's germline CDR1 is SGHNT and CDR2 YYREEE (reference sequence). V lost 0 bases and J 7 bases, leaving 13 bases between the germline ends. This CDR3 comprises 14 residues. The CDR3 region is CASSLDGGDGGYTF. As DNA, the CDR3 is TGTGCCAGCAGCTTGGATGGCGGAGACGGTGGCTACACCTTC.

This clonotype has only a few counts. The CDR3 nucleotides read TGTGCCAGCAGCTTCAGACTAGTGCGCCAAAGCTCCTACAATGAGCAGTTCTTC. This sequence encodes CASSFRLVRQSSYNEQFF. The rearrangement uses TRBV11-2 and TRBJ2-1; the D gene is possibly TRBD2 (6 bases). Trimming pared 3 bases from V and 0 bases from J, leaving 18 bases between. There are 18 residues in the CDR3. Germline-derived CDR1 and CDR2 are SGHAT and FQNNGV.

A remark on this clonotype: A much larger clone differs by one base, so this may be a read error. The V and J genes are TRBV5-1 and TRBJ2-7, with TRBD1 matching 7 bases. V lost 0 bases to trimming and J lost 7 bases; unmatched junction nucleotides: 7. Looked up from germline, CDR1 is SGHRS and CDR2 is YFSETQ. CDR3 length: 14 residues. CDR3 in amino acids: CASSLVGTENEQYF. In nucleotides, the CDR3 is TGCGCCAGCAGCTTGGTTGGGACAGAAAATGAGCAGTACTTC.

About this clonotype itself: A much larger clone differs from this one at a single base, so this may be a read error. The chain joins TRBV4-2 to TRBJ2-1, with D maybe TRBD1 (5 bases). Germline values: CDR1 LGHNA, CDR2 YNFKEQ. The CDR3 is 17 residues long. DNA of the CDR3: TGTGCCAACAGCCAAGAAAGAAGCCTAGGGGCCTACAATGAGCAGTTCTTC. Translating gives CANSQERSLGAYNEQFF.

The V gene is TRBV12-3 or TRBV12-4, the J gene TRBJ2-1; 8 bases are shared with TRBD2. The length of the CDR3 is 15 residues. V gave up 6 bases and J gave up 4 bases; unmatched junction bases: 8. Here the CDR3 DNA reads TGTGCCAGCAGAGTAGATAGCGGGGAGTACAATGAGCAGTTCTTC. It translates to CASRVDSGEYNEQFF.

The table lists this clonotype with a few counts. The V and J genes are TRBV27 and TRBJ1-5; no definite D call. The CDR3 spans 15 residues. The germline V gene encodes CDR1 MNHEY and CDR2 SMNVEV (reference sequence). V dropped 6 bases and J dropped 0 bases, with 12 bases sitting between them. The CDR3 region is CASSGDTHSNQPQHF. In nucleotides, the CDR3 is TGTGCCAGCAGCGGGGATACCCATAGCAATCAGCCCCAGCATTTT.

CDR3 sequence: CSARDSGGTPAWEAQYF. CDR3 nucleotide sequence: TGCAGTGCTAGGGACTCTGGCGGGACCCCTGCTTGGGAGGCCCAGTACTTC. The chain joins TRBV20-1 to TRBJ2-5; D possibly corresponds to TRBD2 (6 bases). The CDR3 covers 17 residues. Germline lookup yields CDR1 DFQATT and CDR2 SNEGSKA (reference sequence). V lost 3 bases and J lost 9, with 29 bases in between.

This clonotype was seen ten or more times. This chain links TRBV12-3 or TRBV12-4 with TRBJ2-7; either TRBD1 or TRBD2 may supply D (6 bases each). The length of the CDR3 is 15 residues. V shed 4 bases and J shed 2 bases, with 15 bases lying between them. In DNA form, the CDR3 reads TGTGCCAGCAGTTCTCTTACGGGGGCGGCCTACGAGCAGTACTTC. Its protein product is CASSSLTGAAYEQYF.

The J gene is TRBJ2-3, the V gene TRBV2; a possible D gene is TRBD2 (5 bases). This CDR3 comprises 16 residues. Trimming stripped 4 bases from V and 3 bases from J, with 17 bases between. Germline loops: CDR1 SNHLY, CDR2 FYNNEI. CDR3 DNA: TGTGCCAGCAGTGCGCGACCGGCGGGCGAAACAGATACGCAGTATTTT. Residues: CASSARPAGETDTQYF.

The V and J genes are TRBV27 and TRBJ2-2; D call uncertain. The V end lost 6 bases, the J end lost 6 bases, and 11 bases lay between the germline ends. Per germline, CDR1 MNHEY and CDR2 SMNVEV (reference sequence). CDR3 size: 13 residues. The CDR3 nucleotides read TGTGCCAGCAGGGAACACAGCGCCGGGGAGCTGTTTTTT. Amino acids: CASREHSAGELFF.

The chain links TRBV5-5 to TRBJ1-1; 8 nucleotides align to TRBD1. J gave up 9 bases and V 3 bases, and 7 bases lay outside the gene matches. The CDR3 totals 13 residues. The germline CDR1 and CDR2 sequences are SGHKS and YYEKEE (reference sequence). The CDR3 spells CASSYSRGLQAFF. Here the CDR3 DNA reads TGTGCCAGCAGCTACTCCAGGGGGCTGCAAGCTTTCTTT.

The chain combines TRBV7-2 with TRBJ2-1; D uncertain. The germline V and J ends were trimmed by 4 bases and 10 bases, with 14 bases remaining between them. CDR1 SGHTA and CDR2 FQGNSA come from the germline V gene. This CDR3 spans 13 amino acids. CDR3 nucleotide sequence: TGTGCCAGCAGCTACGACTCTCCGGGCGAGCAGTTCTTC. Its protein is CASSYDSPGEQFF.